The 6 T cell receptor beta chains below all came from one sample that was sequenced in a study of cytomegalovirus exposure and HLA in healthy donors. The PCR made use of 60 Vbeta and 13 Jbeta primers. Assay used: immunoSEQ multiplex PCR; TCRdb lists only in-frame clones, some missing. The table has roughly 110,000 clones, about 79% seen once. Source material: PBMCs. All receptors derive from a human donor in good health.

This sequence joins TRBV28 and TRBJ1-5; tentative D call: TRBD1 (6 bases). Germline V gene sequence: CDR1 MDHEN, CDR2 SYDVKM. The V and J ends lost 3 bases and 3 bases respectively, with 15 bases between them. The CDR3 loop spans 16 amino acids. The CDR3 DNA sequence: TGTGCCAGCAGTTTGTCAGGGGCGAATAACAATCAGCCCCAGCATTTT. It yields the protein CASSLSGANNNQPQHF.

The chain couples TRBV28 to TRBJ1-2; perhaps TRBD1 as D (6 bases). CDR1 and CDR2 (germline): MDHEN, SYDVKM. The CDR3 is made up of 17 amino acids. V shed 4 bases and J shed 4 bases, with 22 bases lying between them. CDR3 sequence reads: CASSSLGEDRGGYGYTF. CDR3 nucleotide sequence: TGTGCCAGCAGTTCGCTGGGCGAGGACAGAGGGGGCTATGGCTACACCTTC.

This clone turned up a few times. The V gene is TRBV7-3, the J gene TRBJ1-1; D is possibly TRBD1 (5 bases). Germline V gene sequence: CDR1 SGHTA, CDR2 FQGTGA. The CDR3 contains 16 residues. Between the trimmed V and J ends, which lost 3 bases and 1 base, there was a span of 15 bases. The CDR3 region has the DNA TGTGCCAGCAGCTTGAATCGGGACTCCTGGAACACTGAAGCTTTCTTT. Its translation is CASSLNRDSWNTEAFF.

The rearrangement uses TRBV4-2 and TRBJ2-3; the match to TRBD2 covers 7 bases. The CDR3 totals 16 residues. J was trimmed by 0 bases and V by 0 bases; bases with no gene match: 3. Germline CDR1 is LGHNA and CDR2 is YNFKEQ. As DNA, the CDR3 is TGTGCCAGCAGCCAAGAACCAGCGGGGAGCACAGATACGCAGTATTTT. Translation gives CASSQEPAGSTDTQYF.

This rearrangement joins TRBV6-1 to TRBJ2-2; 7 bases are a match to TRBD1. This CDR3 comprises 15 residues. Germline values: CDR1 MNHNS, CDR2 SASEGT. Trimming took 6 bases from V and 0 from J; bases not matched to a gene: 4. Written as DNA, the CDR3 is TGTGCCAGCAGCTACGACAGGGCGAACACCGGGGAGCTGTTTTTT. It encodes CASSYDRANTGELFF.

This rearrangement joins TRBV9 to TRBJ1-5; D call uncertain. Deletions cut 4 bases from V and 3 bases from J, with 14 bases between. CDR3 length: 15 residues. Germline-derived CDR1 and CDR2 are SGDLS and YYNGEE. CDR3 sequence (DNA): TGTGCCAGCAGCCGAACACCCGAAATCAATCAGCCCCAGCATTTT. Its protein is CASSRTPEINQPQHF.